This paragraph reports one T cell receptor (beta chain). Its antigen is still unknown. The data were taken from a study of cytomegalovirus exposure and HLA in healthy donors. As for the study in general: From some 190 million T cells, an earlier analysis saw approximately 120 million unique TCR beta sequences.

V lost 5 bases to trimming and J lost 6 bases; unmatched junction nucleotides: 16. This CDR3 comprises 16 residues. Germline CDR1 and CDR2: SGHTA and FQGNSA. Overall study findings and caveats: Earlier results showed most TCR beta V segments being productive about 87% or about 30% of the time.

The PCR was carried out with 60 Vbeta primers and 13 Jbeta primers. The data were produced by immunoSEQ multiplex PCR, yet TCRdb's version contains in-frame clones alone and is incomplete. The repertoire holds about 160,000 clones, 65% to 85% seen once, with 2% to 3% in the top ten. Material: PBMCs. V is TRBV7-2 and J is TRBJ2-7; the match to TRBD2 covers 7 bases. This TCR was recovered from a woman in her forties in good health and CMV-seropositive. The CDR3 DNA is TGTGCCAGCAGCCCCCAGGGAGGGACTACCTCGTCCGAGCAGTACTTC. The encoded protein is CASSPQGGTTSSEQYF.